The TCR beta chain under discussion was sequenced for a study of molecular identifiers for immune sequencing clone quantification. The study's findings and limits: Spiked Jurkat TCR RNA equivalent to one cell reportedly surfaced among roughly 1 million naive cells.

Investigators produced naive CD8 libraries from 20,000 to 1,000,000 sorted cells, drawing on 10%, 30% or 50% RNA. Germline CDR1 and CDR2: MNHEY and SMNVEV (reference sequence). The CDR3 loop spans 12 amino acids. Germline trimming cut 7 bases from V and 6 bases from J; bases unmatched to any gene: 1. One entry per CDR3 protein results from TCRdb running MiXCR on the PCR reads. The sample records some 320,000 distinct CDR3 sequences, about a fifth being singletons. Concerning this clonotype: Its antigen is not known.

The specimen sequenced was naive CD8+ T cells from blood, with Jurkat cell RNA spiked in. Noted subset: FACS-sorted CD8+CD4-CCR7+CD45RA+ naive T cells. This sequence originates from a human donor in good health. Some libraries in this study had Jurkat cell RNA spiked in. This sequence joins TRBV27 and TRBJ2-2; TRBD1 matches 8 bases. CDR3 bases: TGTGCCAGCACGGACAGGGCCGGGGAGCTGTTTTTT. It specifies CASTDRAGELFF.